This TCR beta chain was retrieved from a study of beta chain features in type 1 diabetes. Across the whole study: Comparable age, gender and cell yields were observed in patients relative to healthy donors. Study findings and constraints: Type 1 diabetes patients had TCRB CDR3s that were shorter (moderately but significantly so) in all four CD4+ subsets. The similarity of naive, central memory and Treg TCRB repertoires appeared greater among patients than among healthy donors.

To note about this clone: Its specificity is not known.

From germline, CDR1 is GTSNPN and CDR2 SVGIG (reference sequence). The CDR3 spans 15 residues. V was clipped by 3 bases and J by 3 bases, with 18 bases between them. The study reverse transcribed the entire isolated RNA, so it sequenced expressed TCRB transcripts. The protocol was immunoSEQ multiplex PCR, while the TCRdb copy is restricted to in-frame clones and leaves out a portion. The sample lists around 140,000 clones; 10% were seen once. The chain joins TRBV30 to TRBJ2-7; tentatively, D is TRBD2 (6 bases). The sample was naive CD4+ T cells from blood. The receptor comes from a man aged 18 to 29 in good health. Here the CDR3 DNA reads TGTGCCTGGAGCACCCTAGCGCTTGGGCTCTACGAGCAGTACTTC. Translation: CAWSTLALGLYEQYF.